The present entry profiles one T cell receptor (beta chain) with its context. Its antigen is still unknown. Qualities for individual bases were not recorded, and no much larger clone is one base off. From cysteine to phenylalanine, the CDR3 is 18 amino acids long. Only the CDR3 DNA is retained, 54 bases long and in frame from the first base. From V the trimming removes 6 bases and from J it removes 4 bases, while the gene matches leave 19 bases of the junction unaccounted for. Reading the germline V gene (reference sequence) gives CDR1 SGHNT and CDR2 YYREEE. What the time point label conveys for this sample: about 28 days (+/-7) after the second vaccine dose. In light of the paper, this sample's treatment or condition label describes: meningococcal conjugate vaccine given as trial control. Samples from vaccinated people were obtained from the UK trials COV001 and COV002, which included a single-blind randomized controlled phase 2/3 trial of AZD1222 (ChAdOx1 nCoV-19) in healthy adults. For TCRbeta chain sequencing, PBMC samples from trial participants were taken at day 0 and at day 28 after the second dose.

These data are taken from a study of T cell responses to AZD1222 COVID-19 vaccine (dated by TCRdb to 2020 to 2022). With respect to the entire study: TCR sequencing was performed for roughly 240 trial participants, of whom about 210 were given two doses of AZD1222 and around 25 were given two doses of MenACWY control vaccine. Trial participants were enrolled by age into subgroups of 18-55, 56-69 and 70-plus years, and about 150, 27 and 61 TCR-sequenced participants, respectively, were included in these subgroups. Overall results and qualifications from the work: Nearly half of unique spike-specific TCRs reportedly recognized epitopes outside regions mutated in the B.1.351 and B.1.1.7 variants. Conclusions about previously exposed vaccinees are limited, since just six AZD1222 recipients were seropositive for SARS-CoV-2 at baseline. The 56-69-year group was small, and its depth increase did not reach significance, likely because of low power. No day 14 peak-response samples were available, so repertoires were characterized only after the peak T cell response. The vaccine-associated CD4 TCRs covered the entire spike protein, and the dominant responses fell in regions 160-218 and 743-854. Participants were mostly white British, with more females than males. The authors suggested clonal diversity may have been underestimated. After two AZD1222 doses, spike-specific TCR breadth and depth were significantly higher than at day 0 and than in MenACWY recipients.

The CDR3 regions of human TCRbeta chains were analyzed by immunosequencing. The study's own analysis went as follows. TCRs in the repertoires were matched against a reference library of SARS-CoV-2-specific TCRs that had been generated with the MIRA antigen-specificity platform. Breadth was defined as the fraction of unique TCRs that were SARS-CoV-2-associated. Depth was defined as the fraction of total T cells that were SARS-CoV-2-associated. Using the MIRA data, every spike-specific TCR was mapped to the spike region that the TCR reacted to and assigned to either a CD4 or a CD8 class. Log10-transformed breadth and depth values were compared by one-way ANOVA with Sidak's multiple comparisons tests. TCRdb carries this immuneACCESS record with in-frame sequences only. Its versions omit some clonotypes, under half of them owing to an unresolved V gene in the studies checked, with the rest unexplained. V and J calls and clone size follow that table, whereas D and trimming were derived from the DNA. The sample table records some 80,000 clones; approximately 88% of these occur just once. The top ten constitute less than 12% of the sample.

This specimen consisted of peripheral blood, obtained 28 days after the second dose of the MenACWY control vaccine. The sequence was collected from an adult who received the MenACWY meningococcal vaccine as a control. The rearranged segments are TRBV5-4 and TRBJ1-2, with 9 bases matching TRBD1. CDR3 protein: CASTPLGGQGPVGYGYTF. The nucleotides read TGTGCCAGCACCCCGCTTGGTGGACAGGGGCCTGTCGGCTATGGCTACACCTTC.